What follows are 25 T cell receptor beta chains derived from one specimen sequenced in a study of T cell repertoires in cytomegalovirus infection (dated by TCRdb to the late 2010s). The treatment or condition label on this specimen signifies: in vitro stimulation with specific CMV peptide epitopes to enrich CMV-specific T cells. For these TCRs, the target antigens are not known. Data came from an Illumina HiSeq 1500. The public reads were quality trimmed at Q25 with fastp and then assembled into clones with MiXCR by TCRdb, keeping productive beta chains. Rows are combined by CDR3 protein, so each entry shows the most common genes and DNA. The sample data list roughly 180,000 distinct CDR3 sequences, and roughly 21% of these were observed just once. More than 25% of the sample is held by the ten biggest clonotypes. The sample was CD8+ T cells from cultured PBMCs, taken from culture after CMV antigen stimulation. The receptors here all came from a human donor in good health (CMV status not recorded). Some clones in this sample may be carry-over from other donors' samples.

This clonotype was seen a handful of times. The chain carries TRBV6-2 or TRBV6-3 and TRBJ1-1; unclear D gene. V was clipped by 4 bases and J by 6 bases, with 12 bases between them. This CDR3 is built from 13 residues. The germline V gene encodes CDR1 MNHEY and CDR2 SVGEGT. CDR3 loop: CASSLGLGSEAFF. DNA for the CDR3: TGTGCCAGCAGTTTGGGATTGGGGTCTGAAGCTTTCTTT.

This chain links TRBV7-8 with TRBJ2-7; D gene ambiguous. The CDR3 sequence is 13 residues long. Germline CDR1 and CDR2: SGHVS and FQNEAQ. The V gene lost 5 bases and the J gene lost 2 bases, with 10 bases spanning the gap. CDR3 protein: CASSPGLTYEQYF. DNA of the CDR3: TGTGCCAGCAGCCCGGGCCTCACCTACGAGCAGTACTTC.

The table lists this clonotype with a few counts. The genes are TRBV12-3 or TRBV12-4 and TRBJ2-1; D remains unclear. The CDR3 extends over 15 amino acids. Trimming cost V 6 bases and J 6 bases, with 18 bases left between them. DNA for the CDR3: TGTGCCAGCAGCCCCGGTCGGATTATTGTCAATGAGCAGTTCTTC. Residues: CASSPGRIIVNEQFF.

In this sample, this clonotype turned up a few times. The J gene is TRBJ1-5, the V gene TRBV12-3 or TRBV12-4; 7 bases align to TRBD1. Trimming removed 7 bases from V and 0 bases from J; junction bases left unmatched: 9. CDR3 length: 16 residues. For the CDR3, the DNA is TGTGCCAGCACCAACCGGGACAGACATAGCAATCAGCCCCAGCATTTT. Translation gives CASTNRDRHSNQPQHF.

This clonotype was counted once. The chain has TRBV10-3 and TRBJ2-1; 8 positions match TRBD1. In germline, CDR1 is ENHRY, CDR2 SYGVKD. V lost 5 bases to trimming and J lost 1 base; unmatched junction nucleotides: 7. This CDR3 contains 16 residues. The CDR3 region is CAISTPRDRSYNEQFF. For the CDR3, the DNA is TGTGCCATCAGTACTCCCCGGGACAGGTCCTACAATGAGCAGTTCTTC.

This clonotype was counted between two and nine times. The V call is TRBV6-2 or TRBV6-3, the J call TRBJ1-1; tentatively, D is TRBD1 (6 bases). The CDR3 extends over 13 amino acids. Trimming pared 7 bases from V and 4 bases from J, leaving 13 bases between. The germline gives CDR1 MNHEY, CDR2 SVGEGT. CDR3 sequence: CASNSGGRTEAFF. DNA for the CDR3: TGTGCCAGCAATTCGGGGGGGCGCACTGAAGCTTTCTTT.

This clonotype showed up many times. The CDR3 loop reads CASSPRGTATTNEKLFF. The CDR3, as DNA: TGTGCCAGCAGCCCAAGGGGTACTGCCACAACTAATGAAAAACTGTTTTTT. This chain links TRBV7-6 with TRBJ1-4; D is perhaps TRBD1 (5 bases). Germline loops: CDR1 SGHVS, CDR2 FNYEAQ. Trimming shortened V by 5 bases and J by 0 bases, and 16 bases separated the two germline ends. The CDR3 runs 17 residues.

This clonotype came up a few times. The CDR3 protein is CASSFERGGYNEQFF. CDR3 nucleotide sequence: TGTGCCAGCAGCTTTGAGCGGGGGGGATACAATGAGCAGTTCTTC. The chain uses TRBV7-6 and TRBJ2-1; TRBD2 matches at 10 bases. The CDR3 contains 15 residues. Losses at the gene ends were 3 bases for V and 4 bases for J; bases not matched to a gene: 3. CDR1 is SGHVS and CDR2 is FNYEAQ in the germline V gene.

Note on this clonotype: A much larger clone is a single base away; this may be a read error. V gene TRBV6-6 combines with J gene TRBJ2-1, with unresolved D. There are 14 residues in the CDR3. Deletions cut 6 bases from V and 6 bases from J, with 15 bases between. CDR1 and CDR2 (germline): MNHNY, SVGAGI (reference sequence). CDR3 sequence reads: CASSIWGSGNEQFF. The CDR3 coding sequence is TGTGCCAGCAGCATCTGGGGTTCCGGCAATGAGCAGTTCTTC.

This clonotype was observed a handful of times. This chain uses TRBV10-3 with TRBJ1-6; D gene uncertain. The length of the CDR3 is 12 residues. Trimming took off 3 bases at V and 15 bases at J, with 12 bases between the two ends. In germline, CDR1 is ENHRY, CDR2 SYGVKD. In DNA form, the CDR3 reads TGTGCCATCAGTGATCCGGACGTGAACCTCCACTTT. It encodes CAISDPDVNLHF.

This clonotype was seen at least ten times. The chain employs TRBV4-3 and TRBJ1-2; tentative D call: TRBD1 (5 bases). There are 12 residues in the CDR3. The germline V and J ends were trimmed by 8 bases and 4 bases, with 11 bases remaining between them. From germline, CDR1 is LGHNA and CDR2 YSLEER. DNA for the CDR3: TGCGCCAGCGGGGGACCCATCTATGGCTACACCTTC. Protein sequence: CASGGPIYGYTF.

The CDR3 DNA reads TGTGCCAGCCGGTCCGGGTCGAGGGATGAGCAGTTCTTC. This encodes CASRSGSRDEQFF. The chain couples TRBV7-2 to TRBJ2-1; a weak D match, TRBD2 (5 bases). This CDR3 comprises 13 residues. V was pared by 8 bases and J by 8 bases, with 16 bases between. The germline V gene has CDR1 SGHTA and CDR2 FQGNSA.

This clonotype was found a few times. V is TRBV6-2 or TRBV6-3 and J is TRBJ2-7, with no clear D. CDR1 and CDR2 (germline): MNHEY, SVGEGT. The CDR3 totals 13 residues. V dropped 2 bases and J dropped 4 bases, with 9 bases sitting between them. The CDR3, as DNA: TGTGCCAGCAGTTACGGAGTGGGATACGAGCAGTACTTC. Protein sequence: CASSYGVGYEQYF.

V gene TRBV7-6 combines with J gene TRBJ1-2, with TRBD1 as a possible D gene (5 bases). Germline CDR1 and CDR2: SGHVS and FNYEAQ. Trimming removed 4 bases from V and 4 bases from J, with 19 bases in between. The CDR3 is 16 residues long. The CDR3 DNA follows: TGTGCCAGCAGCTCCGGGACTGCCTTAGGCCTCTATGGCTACACCTTC. It specifies CASSSGTALGLYGYTF.

The J gene is TRBJ1-2, the V gene TRBV7-6, with D possibly matching TRBD1 (5 bases). The V gene's germline CDR1 is SGHVS and CDR2 FNYEAQ. CDR3 length: 14 amino acids. Trimming shortened V by 5 bases and J by 6 bases, and 16 bases separated the two germline ends. In nucleotides, the CDR3 is TGTGCCAGCAGCGTGGGGACCCTCGCCGATGGCTACACCTTC. As protein: CASSVGTLADGYTF.

In this sample, this clonotype turned up a few times. V usage is TRBV4-3 and J usage is TRBJ2-1; D may be TRBD1 (6 bases). Trimming stripped 0 bases from V and 3 bases from J, with 12 bases between. Per germline, CDR1 LGHNA and CDR2 YSLEER. The CDR3 is made up of 16 amino acids. CDR3 amino acids: CASSQDSRGYYNEQFF. The CDR3 coding sequence is TGCGCCAGCAGCCAAGATTCGAGGGGGTACTACAATGAGCAGTTCTTC.

This clonotype was recorded a few times. The chain recombines TRBV4-3 with TRBJ1-1, with TRBD1 as a possible D gene (5 bases). V shed 2 bases and J shed 9 bases, with 13 bases lying between them. Germline CDR1 LGHNA, CDR2 YSLEER. The CDR3 spans 13 residues. CDR3 nucleotides: TGCGCCAGCAGCCAAATCCAGGGAAGAAAAGCTTTCTTT. It yields the protein CASSQIQGRKAFF.

This clonotype was counted between two and nine times. The rearrangement uses TRBV28 and TRBJ2-5; D possibly uses TRBD1 or TRBD2 (7 bases each). The germline V gene has CDR1 MDHEN and CDR2 SYDVKM. With 4 bases removed from V and 1 base from J, the gap between germline ends came to 13 bases. The CDR3 is 15 amino acids. The CDR3 loop reads CASSSRGDSQETQYF. DNA for the CDR3: TGTGCCAGCAGTTCCCGGGGGGACAGCCAAGAGACCCAGTACTTC.

This clonotype was picked up a small number of times. The rearrangement joins TRBV4-3 to TRBJ2-7; 7 nucleotides line up with TRBD1. This CDR3 is built from 13 residues. CDR1 and CDR2 (germline): LGHNA, YSLEER. Trimming at V came to 1 base and at J to 3 bases, leaving 0 bases not matched to a gene. The CDR3 DNA reads TGCGCCAGCAGCCAAGGGGACAGCTACGAGCAGTACTTC. Its protein product is CASSQGDSYEQYF.

This clonotype was seen a few times. This chain connects TRBV27 to TRBJ2-5; 9 bases are shared with TRBD1. From germline, CDR1 is MNHEY and CDR2 SMNVEV (reference sequence). The junction had 10 bases not matched to a gene; V was cut back by 6 bases and J by 5 bases. This CDR3 has 15 amino acids. CDR3 protein: CASRFRDRVGETQYF. The CDR3 DNA reads TGTGCCAGCAGATTCCGGGACAGGGTAGGGGAGACCCAGTACTTC.

The chain couples TRBV7-2 to TRBJ2-7, with 7 positions matching TRBD1. The V gene's germline CDR1 is SGHTA and CDR2 FQGNSA. With 5 bases clipped from V and 0 bases from J, the junction kept 7 bases outside the gene matches. The CDR3 totals 15 residues. The chain's CDR3 is CASSLYRQGSYEQYF. DNA for the CDR3: TGTGCCAGCAGCCTGTACCGACAGGGCTCCTACGAGCAGTACTTC.

The chain employs TRBV7-2 and TRBJ2-3, with a weak D call TRBD2 (5 bases). V shed 6 bases and J shed 6 bases, with 19 bases lying between them. The germline V gene has CDR1 SGHTA and CDR2 FQGNSA. The CDR3 is 15 amino acids. The DNA of the CDR3 is TGTGCCAGCAGTCCTATAGCCGTACGAGGGGATACGCAGTATTTT. This codes for CASSPIAVRGDTQYF.

Comments on this clonotype: The junction shows a germline mismatch at one end, possibly a read error. This chain links TRBV12-3 or TRBV12-4 with TRBJ1-2, with D maybe TRBD1 (5 bases). This CDR3 is 12 amino acids long. In DNA, the CDR3 is TGTGCCATCAGTCCCGGGGGCTATGGCTACACCTTC. Its translation: CAISPGGYGYTF.

The sample holds a few counts of this clonotype. CDR3: CASSLRAGGYNEQFF. Written as DNA, the CDR3 is TGTGCCAGCAGCTTACGAGCGGGGGGGTACAATGAGCAGTTCTTC. The chain recombines TRBV7-8 with TRBJ2-1; 10 positions agree with TRBD2. This CDR3 region has 15 residues. The germline V gene has CDR1 SGHVS and CDR2 FQNEAQ. The trim removed 2 bases at V and 4 bases at J, leaving 2 bases unmatched.

This clonotype was observed a few times. The chain employs TRBV27 and TRBJ1-2, with no clear D. Trimming removed 6 bases at V and 2 bases at J, with 19 bases between. Germline lookup yields CDR1 MNHEY and CDR2 SMNVEV (reference sequence). This CDR3 contains 16 residues. The DNA for the CDR3 is TGTGCCAGCAGAACTGCTCGACTGACGGGAAACTATGGCTACACCTTC. It translates to CASRTARLTGNYGYTF.